The TCR beta chain described here comes from a study of control samples from healthy donors and cancer patients. Per the germline V gene, CDR1 is LGHDT and CDR2 is YNNKEL (reference sequence). The CDR3 sequence is 15 residues long. Trimming cost V 2 bases and J 8 bases; bases outside gene matches: 11. TCRdb's table, derived via immunoSEQ multiplex PCR, lists solely in-frame clones and lacks some. This repertoire shows some 150,000 clones, roughly 95% found once; its top ten account for 0.95% to 1.1%. The J gene is TRBJ1-2, the V gene TRBV3-1 (or the pseudogene TRBV3-2); 7 nucleotides align to TRBD1. Sample: blood. The clonotype was recovered from a young woman in good health. The chain's CDR3 is CASSQTRDSAYGYTF. CDR3 bases: TGTGCCAGCAGCCAAACCCGGGACAGTGCCTACGGCTACACCTTC.